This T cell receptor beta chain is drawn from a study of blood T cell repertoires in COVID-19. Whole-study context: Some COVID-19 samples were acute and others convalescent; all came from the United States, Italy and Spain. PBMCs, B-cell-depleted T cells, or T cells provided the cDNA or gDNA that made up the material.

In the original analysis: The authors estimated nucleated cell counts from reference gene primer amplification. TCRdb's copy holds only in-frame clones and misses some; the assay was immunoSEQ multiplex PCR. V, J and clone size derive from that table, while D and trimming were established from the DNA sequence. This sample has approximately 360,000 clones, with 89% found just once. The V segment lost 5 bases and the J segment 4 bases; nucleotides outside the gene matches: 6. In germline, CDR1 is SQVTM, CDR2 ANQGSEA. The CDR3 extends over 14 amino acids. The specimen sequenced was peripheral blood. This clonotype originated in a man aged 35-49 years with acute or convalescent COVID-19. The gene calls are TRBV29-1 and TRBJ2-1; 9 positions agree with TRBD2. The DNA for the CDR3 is TGCAGCGTTCTTCGGCTAGCGGGGTACAATGAGCAGTTCTTC. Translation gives CSVLRLAGYNEQFF.